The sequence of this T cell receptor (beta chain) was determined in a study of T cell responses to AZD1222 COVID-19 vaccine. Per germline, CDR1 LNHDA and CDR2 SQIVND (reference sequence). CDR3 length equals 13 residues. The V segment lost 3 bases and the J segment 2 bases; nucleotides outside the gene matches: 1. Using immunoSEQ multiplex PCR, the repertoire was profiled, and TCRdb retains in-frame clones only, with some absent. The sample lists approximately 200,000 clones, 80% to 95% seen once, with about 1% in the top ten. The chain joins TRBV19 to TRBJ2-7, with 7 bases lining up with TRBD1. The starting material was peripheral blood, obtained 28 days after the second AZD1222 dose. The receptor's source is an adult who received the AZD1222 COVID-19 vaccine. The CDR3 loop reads CASSIGTAYEQYF. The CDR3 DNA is TGTGCCAGTAGTATCGGGACAGCCTACGAGCAGTACTTC.